The rows below give T cell receptor beta chains drawn from one sample of a study of regulatory T cells in long-lasting Graves disease. TCRdb re-analysed the multiplex PCR reads in MiXCR, keeping a single row per CDR3 protein. The table includes 540,000 or so distinct CDR3 sequences, 13% detected once. These data also featured in a second study, about T cells in Graves' hyperthyroidism and ophthalmopathy.

Sequences were derived from peripheral blood mononuclear cells (PBMCs), sampled at new diagnosis, from a patient treated with antithyroid drugs. The origin of the receptors is a man aged 25 to 45 with Graves disease. Both conserved end residues are part of each CDR3. The D gene is left open where the match is weak. Clone size is not always given. Where it is, it says once, few, many or a class for expanded clones.

>TRBJ1-4|TRBV19|NA|many
TGTGCCAGTATGCTAACAGGAGATAATGAAAAACTGTTTTTT
CASMLTGDNEKLFF
>TRBJ1-1|TRBV6-5|NA|many
TGTGCCAGCAGTTACGTAGTAGACGACACTGAAGCTTTCTTT
CASSYVVDDTEAFF
>TRBJ2-1|TRBV10-1|NA|NA
TGCGCCAGCAGTGAGTCATTGGGAGGGCAGTTCTTC
CASSESLGGQFF
>TRBJ2-4|TRBV18|NA|many
TGTGCCAGCTCACCTTGGCCAAAGGACATTCAGTACTTC
CASSPWPKDIQYF
>TRBJ2-2|TRBV28|TRBD2|few
TGTGCCAGCAGCCACATAAAAGCCGGGACTAGCGGGAGGGTCAACACCGGGGAGCTGTTTTTT
CASSHIKAGTSGRVNTGELFF
>TRBJ1-5|TRBV20-1|NA|few
TGCAGTGCTCGCGCCCGGGGGGGAACTAGCAATCAGCCCCAGCATTTT
CSARARGGTSNQPQHF
>TRBJ1-5|TRBV20-1|NA|many
TGCAGTGCCAATCCTATGCCAGGGTTGGATCAGCCCCAGCATTTT
CSANPMPGLDQPQHF
>TRBJ2-5|TRBV29-1|NA|many
TGCAGCGTTGGTACGGAGACCCAGTACTTC
CSVGTETQYF
>TRBJ2-1|TRBV20-1|TRBD2|many
TGCAGTACTACTAGCGGGAGCTACAATGAGCAGTTCTTC
CSTTSGSYNEQFF
>TRBJ2-7|TRBV29-1|NA|NA
TGCAGCGTTCTTGGGACCCCCGCCTACGAGCAGTACTTC
CSVLGTPAYEQYF
>TRBJ2-5|TRBV10-2|NA|many
TGCGCCTCACGGGACGCGTTGGGGACCCAGTACTTC
CASRDALGTQYF
>TRBJ1-4|TRBV9|NA|few
TGTGCCAGCAGCGCCGGACCGGTCAGGGACCGCGGGGAAAAACTGTTTTTT
CASSAGPVRDRGEKLFF
>TRBJ2-4|TRBV12-3/TRBV12-4|NA|NA
TGTGCCAGCTGCGGTCCCCAAAACATTCAGTACTTC
CASCGPQNIQYF
>TRBJ2-1|TRBV6-1|NA|few
TGTGCCAGCATAGGGACATACGGCTACGAGCAGTTCTTC
CASIGTYGYEQFF
>TRBJ2-7|TRBV7-3|NA|many
TGTGCCAGCAGCTTATCCGGGGATTGGGAGCAGTACTTC
CASSLSGDWEQYF
>TRBJ2-7|TRBV27|NA|many
TGTGCCAGCAGTTCGGACGGCCCCTACGAGCAGTACTTC
CASSSDGPYEQYF
>TRBJ2-5|TRBV20-1|NA|NA
TGCAGTGCTAGTGACGGGAGAGAAGAGACCCAGTACTTC
CSASDGREETQYF
>TRBJ2-1|TRBV7-2|TRBD2|many
TGTGCCAGCAGCTTTCTGGTAGCGGGGGGACACAATGAGCAGTTCTTC
CASSFLVAGGHNEQFF
>TRBJ2-1|TRBV7-8|NA|many
TGTGCCAGCAGCAAGGACACAAACAATGAGCAGTTCTTC
CASSKDTNNEQFF
>TRBJ2-2|TRBV30|NA|NA
TGTGCCTGGAGTCGGGCATCCACTATGAGGACCGGGGAGCTGTTTTTT
CAWSRASTMRTGELFF
>TRBJ2-1|TRBV20-1|TRBD2|many
TGCAGTGCTAGTGGGGGACTAACCTACAATGAGCAGTTCTTC
CSASGGLTYNEQFF
>TRBJ1-1|TRBV12-3/TRBV12-4|NA|NA
TGTGCCAGCAGTTTTACCGATGAAGCTTTCTTT
CASSFTDEAFF
>TRBJ2-7|TRBV18|NA|few
TGTGCCAGCTCACCATTGAGTGGGGCGGACGAGCAGTACTTC
CASSPLSGADEQYF
>TRBJ2-5|TRBV20-1|NA|few
TGCAGTGCCCCTACGCTCCTGGGATTCAGGGAAAGCCAAGAGACCCAGTACTTC
CSAPTLLGFRESQETQYF
>TRBJ2-3|TRBV5-5|TRBD2|NA
TGTGCCAGCAGCTTAACCGGGACTAGCGGGAGTACAGATACGCAGTATTTT
CASSLTGTSGSTDTQYF
>TRBJ1-3|TRBV7-8|NA|NA
TGTGCCAGCAGCTCTAGAAGGACTACAGAGCCGAAGGAGGGAAACACCATATATTTT
CASSSRRTTEPKEGNTIYF
>TRBJ2-3|TRBV30|NA|many
TGTGCCTGGAGCCCCTCACCCGATACGCAGTATTTT
CAWSPSPDTQYF
>TRBJ2-7|TRBV20-1|NA|few
TGCAGTGCCCTCCGTGGGGGCTCCTACGAGCAGTACTTC
CSALRGGSYEQYF
>TRBJ2-7|TRBV20-1|TRBD1|many
TGCAGTGCTACTCCAGGGGGCAACGAGCAGTACTTC
CSATPGGNEQYF
>TRBJ2-2|TRBV9|TRBD2|few
TGTGCCAGCAGCGTAGAGGTAGCGGGAGGATTCGGGGAGCTGTTTTTT
CASSVEVAGGFGELFF
>TRBJ2-3|TRBV12-3/TRBV12-4|NA|many
TGTGCCAGCAGTTTCCAGAACACAGATACGCAGTATTTT
CASSFQNTDTQYF
>TRBJ2-7|TRBV11-2|NA|many
TGTGCCAGCAGCTTAGAAGGCTTAGGGCCCTACGAGCAGTACTTC
CASSLEGLGPYEQYF
>TRBJ1-2|TRBV3-1|TRBD1|NA
TGTGCCAGCAGCCTAGACAGGGGACCTACGTATGGCTACACCTTC
CASSLDRGPTYGYTF
>TRBJ1-2|TRBV5-1|TRBD1|few
TGCGCCAGCAGCTCAAAACAGGGGTTTGGCTACACCTTC
CASSSKQGFGYTF
>TRBJ1-5|TRBV28|TRBD1|few
TGTGCCAGCAGTTGGGAATCCTACAGGGGCTGGGTGTATAGCAATCAGCCCCAGCATTTT
CASSWESYRGWVYSNQPQHF
>TRBJ2-2|TRBV13|NA|NA
TGTGCCAGCAGCTTACTGGAGGGGGGGACCGGGGAGCTGTTTTTT
CASSLLEGGTGELFF
>TRBJ1-5|TRBV7-8|NA|few
TGTGCCAGCAGCTCGATTGGATATAGCAATCAGCCCCAGCATTTT
CASSSIGYSNQPQHF
>TRBJ2-1|TRBV20-1|NA|many
TGCAGTGCTAGTCTGGTTGCCGATGAGCAGTTCTTC
CSASLVADEQFF
>TRBJ2-5|TRBV30|NA|NA
TGTGCCGCCCCTTTCCGGGACACCATACTGGGAGAGACCCAGTACTTC
CAAPFRDTILGETQYF
>TRBJ2-7|TRBV10-3|NA|NA
TGTGCCATCAATACAGGGAGTCGCGAGCAGTACTTC
CAINTGSREQYF
>TRBJ2-2|TRBV12-3/TRBV12-4|TRBD2|many
TGTGCCAGCAGTTTGGGGGGGTGGAGGGAGCTGTTTTTT
CASSLGGWRELFF
>TRBJ2-2|TRBV11-3|NA|NA
TGTGCCAGCAGCTTAGATCTAGAGCGGAGGAACACCGGGGAGCTGTTTTTT
CASSLDLERRNTGELFF
>TRBJ1-5|TRBV30|NA|few
TGTGCCTGGGACACGTTGAATCAGCCCCAGCATTTT
CAWDTLNQPQHF
>TRBJ1-2|TRBV6-9|NA|many
TGTGCCAGCAGTTACTCCTCTATAGTTGGCTTTGGCTACACCTTC
CASSYSSIVGFGYTF
>TRBJ2-7|TRBV2|NA|many
TGTGCCACCTCGAAGGGCGAGCAGTACTTC
CATSKGEQYF
>TRBJ2-3|TRBV27|NA|NA
TGTGCCAGCAGTTTTAGGAGGAGCGGCATCACAGATACGCAGTATTTT
CASSFRRSGITDTQYF
>TRBJ2-7|TRBV12-3/TRBV12-4|TRBD2|many
TGTGCCAGCACCGAGAGGACTAGCGGGCCCTACGAGCAGTACTTC
CASTERTSGPYEQYF
>TRBJ2-7|TRBV29-1|NA|few
TGCAGCGTTACTCGGGATGGGCGGGGCGAGCAGTACTTC
CSVTRDGRGEQYF
>TRBJ2-7|TRBV4-2|TRBD2|NA
TGTGCCAGCAGCCAGGGGGCCGGGACTAGCGCACTCGAGCAGTACTTC
CASSQGAGTSALEQYF
>TRBJ2-1|TRBV9|NA|NA
TGTGCCAGCAGCGTAGGAGGTCAGGGGAAGAATGAGCAGTTCTTC
CASSVGGQGKNEQFF
>TRBJ2-1|TRBV12-3/TRBV12-4|TRBD2|many
TGTGCCAGCAGTTTAAAGGGACTAGCGGGAGTAGGGTCCTACAATGAGCAGTTCTTC
CASSLKGLAGVGSYNEQFF
>TRBJ2-7|TRBV19|TRBD2|few
TGTGCCAGTAGTGGGACTAGGACTTCCTCCTACGAGCAGTACTTC
CASSGTRTSSYEQYF
>TRBJ2-3|TRBV27|TRBD2|NA
TGTGCCAGCAGCCCGCCGGGGACTAGCGGCACAGATACGCAGTATTTT
CASSPPGTSGTDTQYF
>TRBJ2-1|TRBV19|TRBD2|few
TGTGCCAGTAGTATTCAACCAGCGGGATCACCACACAATGAGCAGTTCTTC
CASSIQPAGSPHNEQFF
>TRBJ2-2|TRBV28|NA|many
TGTGCCAGCAGACAGGGGGGGGACACCGGGGAGCTGTTTTTT
CASRQGGDTGELFF
>TRBJ2-7|TRBV7-2|NA|NA
TGTGCCAGCAGCTCCACAGGGAGGTCCTACGAGCAGTACTTC
CASSSTGRSYEQYF
>TRBJ2-3|TRBV19|NA|few
TGTGCCAGTAGTTCCCGGACTACCTACACAGATACGCAGTATTTT
CASSSRTTYTDTQYF